Included here is one T cell receptor (beta chain) sequence, with context. Its antigen is undetermined. Sequencing used immunoSEQ multiplex PCR; TCRdb keeps in-frame clones, though not all of them. Of 100,000 or so clones listed, nearly 95% are singletons. The entry originates in a study of siplizumab effects on memory and regulatory T cells. General observations from the study: Significantly reduced by siplizumab was the cumulative frequency of alloreactive sequences, namely those traceable to unstimulated CD4+ memory cells.

The junction had 12 bases not matched to a gene; V was cut back by 8 bases and J by 3 bases. CDR3 size: 15 residues. Germline V lookup: CDR1 SGHNT, CDR2 YENEEA. The specimen sequenced was non-Treg CD4+ T cells sorted from blood. The receptor was isolated from a human donor in good health. This rearrangement joins TRBV11-3 to TRBJ2-7; 8 nucleotides match TRBD1. The CDR3 region has the DNA TGTGCCAGCGTCCCCACCGGGACAGGAGGCTACGAGCAGTACTTC. This encodes CASVPTGTGGYEQYF.